The TCR beta chain described here comes from a study of T cells in Graves' hyperthyroidism and ophthalmopathy. V gave up 1 base and J gave up 4 bases, with 7 bases separating them. The CDR3 length is 13 residues. From germline, CDR1 is SEHNR and CDR2 FQNEAQ (reference sequence). Amplified regions were TCR beta CDR3 sequences from RNA transcripts. HTBI primers drove first-round RT-PCR of the TCR CDR3. In TCRdb, the multiplex PCR reads were re-called with MiXCR into one record per CDR3 protein. The repertoire holds approximately 98,000 distinct CDR3 sequences, around 37% seen once, with about a tenth in the top ten. This clonotype was counted many times.

This clonotype was sampled from a woman aged 30 to 39 with Graves' hyperthyroidism. The source material was peripheral blood or thyroid tissue (not recorded which). The gene calls are TRBV7-9 and TRBJ1-1, with D possibly matching TRBD1 (6 bases). Written as DNA, the CDR3 is TGTGCCAGCAGCTTAGGGGGGCTCACTGAAGCTTTCTTT. As protein: CASSLGGLTEAFF. Full variable domain (remainder filled in from reference TRBV7-9 and TRBJ1-1): DTGVSQNPRHKITKRGQNVTFRCDPISEHNRLYWYRQTLGQGPEFLTYFQNEAQLEKSRLLSDRFSAERPKGSFSTLEIQRTEQGDSAMYLCASSLGGLTEAFFGQGTRLTVV.